These T cell receptor beta chains were read from a single sample in a study of shared clonotypes between healthy human individuals. Measured with immunoSEQ multiplex PCR; TCRdb has only the in-frame clones, and not every one. The profile shows about 470,000 clones, about four fifths of them singletons. The source material was PBMCs. These receptors were obtained from a woman aged 40 to 55 in good health. Some clones in this sample may be carry-over from other donors' samples. The CDR3 runs from the conserved cysteine through the conserved F or W. D genes are given only for firm matches. Where a row states a size, it is once, few, many or the class of an expanded clone; other rows omit it.

TRBJ1-1 . TRBV13 . CASSLVRRLSEAFF TGTGCCAGCAGCTTAGTACGGCGGCTGAGTGAAGCTTTCTTT
TRBJ1-1 . TRBV7-9 . CASSLLSGAGTEAFF TGTGCCAGCAGCTTACTGTCAGGGGCGGGCACTGAAGCTTTCTTT
TRBJ1-2 once TRBV30 . CAWRNQGNGYTF TGTGCCTGGAGGAATCAGGGGAACGGCTACACCTTC
TRBJ2-2 . TRBV14 . CASSQEGRGLNTGELFF TGTGCCAGCAGCCAAGAAGGGAGGGGGCTGAACACCGGGGAGCTGTTTTTT
TRBJ1-3 . TRBV10-3 TRBD1 CAISEDGTDTIYF TGTGCCATCAGTGAGGACGGGACAGACACCATATATTTT
TRBJ2-5 few TRBV19 TRBD2 CASSIRGLAGTEETQYF TGTGCCAGTAGTATTCGAGGACTAGCGGGTACGGAAGAGACCCAGTACTTC
TRBJ1-2 once TRBV5-4 . CASSYGAGDGYTF TGTGCCAGCAGCTACGGGGCTGGCGATGGCTACACCTTC
TRBJ2-7 . TRBV7-9 TRBD2 CASSLDRTRDEQYF TGTGCCAGCAGCTTAGATAGGACTAGAGACGAGCAGTACTTC
TRBJ2-5 . TRBV27 TRBD2 CASRLAGGPETQYF TGTGCCAGCAGACTAGCGGGAGGACCAGAGACCCAGTACTTC
TRBJ1-3 . TRBV7-3 TRBD1 CASSLDRGDTIYF TGTGCCAGCAGCTTGGACAGGGGGGACACCATATATTTT